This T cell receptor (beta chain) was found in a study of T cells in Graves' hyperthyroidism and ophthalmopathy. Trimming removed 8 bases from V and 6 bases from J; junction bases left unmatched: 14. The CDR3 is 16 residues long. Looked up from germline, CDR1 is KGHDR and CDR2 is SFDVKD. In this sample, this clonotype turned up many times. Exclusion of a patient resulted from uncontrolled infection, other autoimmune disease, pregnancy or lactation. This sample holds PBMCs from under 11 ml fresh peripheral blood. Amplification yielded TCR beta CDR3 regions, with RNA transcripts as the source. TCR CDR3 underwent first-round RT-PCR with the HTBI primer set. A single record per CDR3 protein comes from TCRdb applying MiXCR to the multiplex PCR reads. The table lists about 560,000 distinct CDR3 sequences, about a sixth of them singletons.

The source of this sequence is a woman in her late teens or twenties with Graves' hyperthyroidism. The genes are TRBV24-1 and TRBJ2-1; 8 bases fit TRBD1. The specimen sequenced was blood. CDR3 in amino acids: CATTDTGTGAFNEQFF. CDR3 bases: TGTGCCACCACCGACACCGGGACAGGAGCCTTCAATGAGCAGTTCTTC.